The source of this T cell receptor (beta chain) is a study of cytomegalovirus exposure and HLA in healthy donors. The length of the CDR3 is 16 residues. V gave up 5 bases and J gave up 3 bases, with 16 bases separating them. From germline, CDR1 is MNHEY and CDR2 SMNVEV (reference sequence). Primers: 60 Vbeta forward and 13 Jbeta reverse. Measured with immunoSEQ multiplex PCR; TCRdb has only the in-frame clones, and not every one. The data contain some 120,000 clones, roughly 85% of them singletons. This chain joins TRBV27 and TRBJ2-2; D perhaps matches TRBD1 (6 bases). What was sequenced was PBMCs. The TCR comes from a woman under 40 in good health and CMV-seropositive. The CDR3 region has the DNA TGTGCCAGCAGTCACCTGGACAGTAGGGACACCGGGGAGCTGTTTTTT. As protein: CASSHLDSRDTGELFF.